Listed below are T cell receptor beta chains from one sample, sequenced in a study of T cells in Graves' hyperthyroidism and ophthalmopathy. MiXCR, run by TCRdb on the multiplex PCR reads, gives a single entry per CDR3 protein. The sample carries approximately 370,000 distinct CDR3 sequences, roughly 15% recorded once. The sequenced sample consisted of blood. These receptors all stem from a woman aged 25 to 39 with Graves' hyperthyroidism that later progressed to Graves' ophthalmopathy. Each CDR3 is given with its conserved first and last residue. A D gene is named only where the DNA matches it firmly. Only part of the rows carry a size: once, few, many, or a class if the clone is expanded.

TRBV19	-	TRBJ1-6	-	CASRDGYSYNSPLRF	TGTGCCAGCCGGGACGGTTACTCCTATAATTCACCCCTCCGCTTT
TRBV7-9	many	TRBJ2-7	TRBD1	CASSLGTGGWDEQYF	TGTGCCAGCAGCTTAGGGACAGGGGGCTGGGACGAGCAGTACTTC
TRBV7-8	many	TRBJ1-4	TRBD1	CASSQGLTGVGEKLFF	TGTGCCAGCAGCCAAGGTTTGACAGGGGTAGGAGAAAAACTGTTTTTT
TRBV29-1	many	TRBJ2-2	-	CSVEVHGANTGELFF	TGCAGCGTTGAAGTTCACGGAGCGAACACCGGGGAGCTGTTTTTT
TRBV6-2/TRBV6-3	many	TRBJ2-3	-	CASSYVRGAADTQYF	TGTGCCAGCAGTTACGTTCGAGGGGCCGCAGATACGCAGTATTTT
TRBV12-5	-	TRBJ2-5	-	CPSGLGGPGGQETQYF	TGTCCTAGTGGTTTGGGGGGACCGGGTGGTCAAGAGACCCAGTACTTC
TRBV10-3	-	TRBJ1-5	-	CAISRDSNQPQHF	TGTGCCATCAGTAGGGACTCTAATCAGCCCCAGCATTTT
TRBV28	many	TRBJ2-7	TRBD1	CASSSHRTGAPYEQYF	TGTGCCAGCAGTTCCCACAGGACAGGGGCTCCCTACGAGCAGTACTTC
TRBV11-1	-	TRBJ1-1	-	CASSLAFPGLEAFF	TGTGCCAGCAGCTTAGCGTTTCCGGGGCTTGAAGCTTTCTTT
TRBV7-2	-	TRBJ1-1	-	CASSLREGIWVNTEAFF	TGTGCCAGCAGCTTAAGGGAGGGGATATGGGTGAACACTGAAGCTTTCTTT
TRBV7-8	many	TRBJ2-1	-	CASKSGLYNEQFF	TGTGCCAGCAAAAGCGGTCTGTACAATGAGCAGTTCTTC
TRBV18	-	TRBJ2-3	-	CASSPGQDTQYF	TGTGCCAGCTCACCCGGGCAAGATACGCAGTATTTT
TRBV4-1	few	TRBJ2-3	-	CASSQPRGGYTQYF	TGCGCCAGCAGCCAACCCAGAGGAGGATATACGCAGTATTTT
TRBV11-2	many	TRBJ2-1	-	CASSLVTVTGIKNEQFF	TGTGCCAGCAGCTTAGTTACGGTAACGGGAATTAAAAATGAGCAGTTCTTC
TRBV6-5	once	TRBJ2-1	-	CASSYGGAAYNEQFF	TGTGCCAGCAGTTACGGAGGGGCCGCCTACAATGAGCAGTTCTTC
TRBV27	many	TRBJ2-2	TRBD1	CASSPDRGFFDTGELFF	TGTGCCAGCAGTCCGGACAGGGGGTTTTTCGACACCGGGGAGCTGTTTTTT
TRBV19	-	TRBJ1-5	-	CASSNYRDGWRNQPQHF	TGTGCCAGTAGTAACTACCGGGACGGCTGGCGCAATCAGCCCCAGCATTTT
TRBV19	few	TRBJ1-1	-	CASRTAGVSTEAFF	TGTGCCAGTAGGACGGCCGGGGTAAGCACTGAAGCTTTCTTT
TRBV7-9	-	TRBJ1-2	-	CASSPWDGKYGYTF	TGTGCCAGCAGCCCGTGGGACGGGAAGTATGGCTACACCTTC
TRBV28	many	TRBJ2-7	-	CASSPLRGTGRAYEQYF	TGTGCCAGCAGTCCCCTCAGGGGTACGGGGAGAGCCTACGAGCAGTACTTC
TRBV27	few	TRBJ2-1	-	CASSSARTRRHNEQFF	TGTGCCAGCAGTTCAGCCCGCACGAGGCGGCACAATGAGCAGTTCTTC
TRBV19	many	TRBJ1-1	-	CASSPTPGPNTEAFF	TGTGCCAGTAGTCCCACCCCAGGCCCTAACACTGAAGCTTTCTTT
TRBV11-2	many	TRBJ1-2	-	CASSLQNNYGYTF	TGTGCCAGCAGCTTACAGAATAACTATGGCTACACCTTC
TRBV13	few	TRBJ2-2	-	CASSGRDQNTGELFF	TGTGCCAGCAGCGGCCGGGACCAGAACACCGGGGAGCTGTTTTTT
TRBV9	many	TRBJ1-1	-	CASSVEGSGRTEAFF	TGTGCCAGCAGCGTAGAGGGGTCGGGTCGGACTGAAGCTTTCTTT
TRBV11-3	many	TRBJ2-3	-	CASSFQITDTQYF	TGTGCCAGCAGCTTTCAGATCACAGATACGCAGTATTTT
TRBV5-1	many	TRBJ2-1	-	CASSSQGNSYNEQFF	TGCGCCAGCAGCTCTCAGGGGAACTCCTACAATGAGCAGTTCTTC
TRBV6-1	-	TRBJ2-2	-	CASRRNLSPAGELFF	TGTGCCAGCAGACGGAACCTAAGTCCGGCCGGGGAGCTGTTTTTT
TRBV19	few	TRBJ1-3	-	CASSSGRRSNSGNTIYF	TGTGCCAGTAGTAGCGGACGACGGAGCAACTCTGGAAACACCATATATTTT
TRBV24-1	few	TRBJ2-1	-	CATSDSRSNYNEQFF	TGTGCCACCAGTGACTCCAGGTCTAACTACAATGAGCAGTTCTTC
TRBV9	-	TRBJ1-6	-	CASSVADSPLHF	TGTGCCAGCAGCGTAGCTGACTCACCCCTCCACTTT
TRBV6-1	-	TRBJ1-5	TRBD1	CASRRQGELSNQPQHF	TGTGCCAGCAGAAGACAGGGCGAACTGAGCAATCAGCCCCAGCATTTT
TRBV6-1	many	TRBJ2-6	-	CASSEAGAGANILTF	TGTGCCAGCAGTGAAGCAGGGGCTGGGGCCAACATCCTGACTTTC
TRBV20-1	many	TRBJ2-4	TRBD1	CSATYDRAINIQYF	TGCAGTGCTACCTATGACAGGGCGATAAACATTCAGTACTTC
TRBV27	many	TRBJ2-7	TRBD1	CASSFGTGGYEQYF	TGTGCCAGCAGCTTCGGGACAGGGGGCTACGAGCAGTACTTC
TRBV5-1	many	TRBJ2-7	-	CASSATGDPFVEQYF	TGCGCCAGCAGCGCCACCGGGGACCCCTTCGTCGAGCAGTACTTC
TRBV2	many	TRBJ2-7	TRBD2	CASSALSSGSGPFEEQYF	TGTGCCAGCAGTGCCCTTTCCTCCGGTAGCGGGCCGTTTGAAGAGCAGTACTTC
TRBV27	-	TRBJ2-7	TRBD2	CASSSFSSGSYEQYF	TGTGCCAGCAGTTCTTTTTCTAGCGGGAGCTACGAGCAGTACTTC
TRBV9	many	TRBJ1-6	-	CASSVVSGGNSPLHF	TGTGCCAGCAGCGTAGTATCGGGCGGAAATTCACCCCTCCACTTT
TRBV20-1	few	TRBJ2-7	TRBD2	CSARSTSGGRSYEQYF	TGCAGTGCTAGGAGTACTAGCGGGGGTCGGTCCTACGAGCAGTACTTC
TRBV11-2	many	TRBJ2-7	TRBD1	CASRQDRGSYEQYF	TGTGCCAGCAGACAAGACAGGGGGTCCTACGAGCAGTACTTC
TRBV3-1	-	TRBJ2-3	-	CASSQDPGLPNTQYF	TGTGCCAGCAGCCAAGACCCCGGCTTACCAAATACGCAGTATTTT
TRBV19	few	TRBJ1-1	-	CATGGEGGAFF	TGTGCAACTGGGGGAGAAGGAGGAGCTTTCTTT
TRBV12-3/TRBV12-4	many	TRBJ2-1	TRBD1	CASTLTGKTHNEQFF	TGTGCCAGCACCCTGACAGGGAAAACCCACAATGAGCAGTTCTTC
TRBV10-2	few	TRBJ2-7	-	CASRFSGNSYEQYF	TGCGCCAGCAGGTTTAGCGGTAACTCCTACGAGCAGTACTTC
TRBV20-1	many	TRBJ2-3	TRBD2	CSATPASGRALDTQYF	TGCAGTGCCACCCCGGCTAGCGGGAGGGCCTTAGATACGCAGTATTTT
TRBV4-1	many	TRBJ2-7	-	CASSHISSEQYF	TGCGCCAGCAGCCACATAAGCTCCGAGCAGTACTTC
TRBV4-1	-	TRBJ2-7	TRBD2	CASSQWFSLAGTSYEQYF	TGTGCCAGCAGCCAATGGTTTTCCCTAGCGGGAACCTCCTACGAGCAGTACTTC
TRBV20-1	few	TRBJ2-1	-	CSGWISNNNEQFF	TGCAGTGGTTGGATCTCTAACAATAATGAGCAGTTCTTC
TRBV5-1	many	TRBJ2-1	-	CASSPGLPNEQFF	TGCGCCAGCAGCCCGGGACTTCCCAATGAGCAGTTCTTC
TRBV7-9	many	TRBJ2-5	-	CASSPPGSGSGETQYF	TGTGCCAGCAGCCCCCCGGGCTCGGGTTCGGGAGAGACCCAGTACTTC
TRBV9	many	TRBJ1-1	-	CASSVGLGPIPEAFF	TGTGCCAGCAGCGTAGGTCTGGGACCGATTCCTGAAGCTTTCTTT
TRBV5-6	many	TRBJ1-1	-	CASSFGTSNTEAFF	TGTGCCAGCAGCTTCGGGACTTCGAACACTGAAGCTTTCTTT
TRBV5-8	many	TRBJ2-1	TRBD2	CASSSAWLAGAFYNEQFF	TGTGCCAGCAGCTCGGCGTGGCTAGCGGGAGCGTTTTACAATGAGCAGTTCTTC
TRBV6-2/TRBV6-3	few	TRBJ2-7	-	CASGLTRSSYEQYF	TGTGCCAGCGGCCTTACTAGGAGCTCCTACGAGCAGTACTTC
TRBV20-1	many	TRBJ1-1	-	CSAQGWGRAFF	TGCAGTGCCCAGGGTTGGGGGCGAGCTTTCTTT
TRBV20-1	many	TRBJ2-5	-	CSAAKETQYF	TGCAGTGCAGCCAAAGAGACCCAGTACTTC
TRBV28	few	TRBJ1-6	TRBD1	CASSSHRGINSPLHF	TGTGCCAGCAGTTCCCACAGGGGAATCAATTCACCCCTCCACTTT
TRBV6-1	-	TRBJ2-1	-	CASSATSLFSYNEQFF	TGTGCCAGCAGTGCGACTAGTCTATTCTCCTACAATGAGCAGTTCTTC
TRBV7-2	many	TRBJ2-7	TRBD1	CASRRQGSNEQYF	TGTGCCAGCCGAAGACAGGGGTCCAACGAGCAGTACTTC